These T cell receptor beta chains were read from a single sample in a study of blood T cell repertoires in COVID-19. Generated by immunoSEQ multiplex PCR, the TCRdb table keeps only in-frame clones and is missing some. The table shows over 150,000 clones, with roughly 80% occurring only once. The sample consisted of PBMCs or T cells enriched from blood (not recorded which). The source is a woman in her twenties or thirties who had recovered from COVID-19. CDR3s leave out the opening cysteine and the closing phenylalanine or tryptophan. Fields, in order: V gene, clone size, CDR3 protein. Rows may omit the clone size; those that give it use once, few, many or a size class.

v_gene: TRBV27; abundance: once; CDR3aa: ASSFRGARDTEAF
v_gene: TRBV5-4; abundance: -; CDR3aa: ASSLESGYNEQF
v_gene: TRBV6-6; abundance: -; CDR3aa: ASSSPGTGGSGYT
v_gene: TRBV25-1; abundance: -; CDR3aa: ASSERGQGGFTEAF
v_gene: TRBV5-4; abundance: -; CDR3aa: ASSLARGFLETQY
v_gene: TRBV11-2; abundance: -; CDR3aa: ATSSGQGWSPLH
v_gene: TRBV5-1; abundance: -; CDR3aa: ASSPLRGQGTEAF
v_gene: TRBV9; abundance: -; CDR3aa: ASSVVTDTGELF
v_gene: TRBV7-8; abundance: -; CDR3aa: ASSRGQVFDEQY
v_gene: TRBV14; abundance: many; CDR3aa: ASSQGQGRSYGYT
v_gene: TRBV19; abundance: -; CDR3aa: ASSMGTGEAYGYT
v_gene: TRBV19; abundance: -; CDR3aa: ASSPGTGAYGYT
v_gene: TRBV14; abundance: -; CDR3aa: ASSPHQGDPSYNEQF
v_gene: TRBV7-3; abundance: -; CDR3aa: ASSLGQGTDTQY
v_gene: TRBV27; abundance: few; CDR3aa: ASGTGTSLYEQY
v_gene: TRBV6-4; abundance: -; CDR3aa: ASSRSRPYNEQF
v_gene: TRBV4-1; abundance: -; CDR3aa: ASSQPRDRRYQPQH
v_gene: TRBV28; abundance: -; CDR3aa: ASSTRKTGGNEQF
v_gene: TRBV12-1; abundance: -; CDR3aa: ASSFEPGGDYQETQY
v_gene: TRBV5-4; abundance: -; CDR3aa: ASSLALGGRTEAF
v_gene: TRBV15; abundance: once; CDR3aa: ATSRDSTGTGGEKLF
v_gene: TRBV19; abundance: once; CDR3aa: ASSIERTGSLYEQY
v_gene: TRBV29-1; abundance: -; CDR3aa: SVLNAGMGKAF
v_gene: TRBV2; abundance: -; CDR3aa: ASSEGTSYSPLH
v_gene: TRBV4-1; abundance: once; CDR3aa: ASSQESGTGPYEQY
v_gene: TRBV28; abundance: -; CDR3aa: ASTPPGGYGYT
v_gene: TRBV19; abundance: -; CDR3aa: ASTAQGAVETQY
v_gene: TRBV7-3; abundance: -; CDR3aa: ASSLTGGTKNTEAF
v_gene: TRBV10-2; abundance: -; CDR3aa: ASTASRDTGELF
v_gene: TRBV5-6; abundance: -; CDR3aa: ASSLTDRAGYT
v_gene: TRBV2; abundance: -; CDR3aa: ASSQLTGYNGYT
v_gene: TRBV19; abundance: -; CDR3aa: ASTPNQGHNYGYT
v_gene: TRBV7-8; abundance: -; CDR3aa: ASSAEAGGVYNEQF
v_gene: TRBV30; abundance: -; CDR3aa: AWTRWDRGLGTEAF
v_gene: TRBV6-5; abundance: -; CDR3aa: ASTAGNTEAF